The 15 T cell receptor beta chains below were found in one sample sequenced in a study of response to subunit inactivated influenza vaccine. TCRdb redid the calling of the RT-PCR reads with MiXCR, one entry per CDR3 protein. This table has some 800,000 distinct CDR3 sequences, over 20% appearing once. The specimen comprised PBMCs from blood, sampled roughly 5 days after vaccination. Source of these receptors: a man aged 45-65 years who received an inactivated influenza vaccine.

This clonotype has only a few counts. This chain links TRBV20-1 with TRBJ2-1, with a tentative D call TRBD1 (6 bases). The CDR3 spans 13 residues. V gave up 5 bases and J gave up 6 bases, with 14 bases separating them. CDR1 and CDR2 (germline): DFQATT, SNEGSKA (reference sequence). CDR3 DNA sequence: TGCAGTGCTCCAGGGGCGGGTGGCAATGAGCAGTTCTTC. Translated: CSAPGAGGNEQFF.

This clonotype was counted only a few times. The gene calls are TRBV6-1 and TRBJ1-2; D ambiguous. The CDR3 sequence is 13 residues long. Germline CDR1 and CDR2: MNHNS and SASEGT. With 3 bases removed from V and 8 bases from J, the gap between germline ends came to 13 bases. CDR3 nucleotide sequence: TGTGCCAGCAGTGACCCAGCCACTCGAGGCTACACCTTC. It codes for CASSDPATRGYTF.

The chain couples TRBV5-1 to TRBJ2-7; the match to TRBD1 covers 9 bases. Germline V gives CDR1 SGHRS, CDR2 YFSETQ. The junction had 5 bases not matched to a gene; V was cut back by 4 bases and J by 3 bases. There are 14 residues in the CDR3. CDR3 nucleotides: TGCGCCAGCAGCATACGACAGGGGGGCTACGAGCAGTACTTC. The encoded protein is CASSIRQGGYEQYF.

This clonotype occurred a few times. The chain joins TRBV12-3 or TRBV12-4 to TRBJ2-5; TRBD2 matches 9 bases. This CDR3 has 14 residues. The V segment lost 4 bases and the J segment 4 bases; nucleotides outside the gene matches: 4. CDR3 nucleotides: TGTGCCAGCAGTTATGCGGGAGGGCCAGAGACCCAGTACTTC. This encodes CASSYAGGPETQYF.

This clonotype was found a few times. The chain carries TRBV29-1 and TRBJ2-1, with 10 bases identical to TRBD2. The V gene end was trimmed by 3 bases and the J gene end by 0 bases; junction bases not matched to a gene: 11. The germline gives CDR1 SQVTM, CDR2 ANQGSEA. The CDR3 is 18 residues long. The CDR3 protein is CSVENLASGSTSYNEQFF. CDR3 sequence (DNA): TGCAGCGTTGAGAACCTGGCTAGCGGGAGTACCTCCTACAATGAGCAGTTCTTC.

The CDR3: CASSKEVDRESSNTEAFF. The CDR3 DNA sequence: TGTGCCAGCAGCAAAGAAGTAGACAGGGAATCATCGAACACTGAAGCTTTCTTT. V and J are TRBV21-1 and TRBJ1-1; TRBD1 is the table's D call and was not checked against the DNA. TRBV21-1 is a pseudogene. This CDR3 is built from 18 residues.

The chain employs TRBV7-3 and TRBJ2-5; 8 nucleotides line up with TRBD1. From germline, CDR1 is SGHTA and CDR2 FQGTGA. The V and J ends lost 3 bases and 7 bases, in that order; junction bases with no gene match: 4. The CDR3 is made up of 13 amino acids. CDR3: CASSLDRDGTQYF. Written as DNA, the CDR3 is TGTGCCAGCAGCTTGGACAGGGATGGGACCCAGTACTTC.

The chain couples TRBV10-2 to TRBJ2-1, with 10 bases aligning to TRBD2. The CDR3 spans 14 residues. CDR1 is WSHSY and CDR2 is SAAADI in the germline V gene. V lost 7 bases, J lost 9 bases, and 9 bases stayed unmatched. CDR3 bases: TGCGCCAGCACCCACCAGCGGGGGGGCCGTGAGCAGTTCTTC. Protein product: CASTHQRGGREQFF.

There are a few counts of this clonotype. V and J are TRBV5-1 and TRBJ2-7; 8 bases match TRBD1. V lost 0 bases to trimming and J lost 4 bases; unmatched junction nucleotides: 6. Germline V gene lookup returns CDR1 SGHRS and CDR2 YFSETQ. This CDR3 is 15 amino acids long. The CDR3 nucleotides are TGCGCCAGCAGCTTGGAGGCAACAGGGGGGTACGAGCAGTACTTC. Translation: CASSLEATGGYEQYF.

This clonotype was seen more than once but under ten times. A junction boundary mismatches the germline segment, possibly from a read error. CDR3 amino acids: CSVEVQSGNTIYF. CDR3 DNA sequence: TGCAGCGTCGAAGTACAGAGCGGAAACACCATATATTTT. V is TRBV29-1 and J is TRBJ1-3, with D hard to call. The CDR3 length is 13 residues. Germline CDR1 and CDR2: SQVTM and ANQGSEA.

The rearrangement links TRBV14 to TRBJ2-3, with TRBD1 matching over 10 bases. The germline V gene encodes CDR1 SGHDN and CDR2 FVKESK. The V and J ends lost 4 bases and 5 bases, in that order; junction bases with no gene match: 9. CDR3 size: 16 residues. The CDR3 nucleotides are TGTGCCAGCAGCCGCCGGGACAGGGGAAGGGGAGATACGCAGTATTTT. Residues: CASSRRDRGRGDTQYF.

This clonotype was observed a handful of times. The chain employs TRBV28 and TRBJ2-3; the D gene is possibly TRBD2 (5 bases). This CDR3 comprises 16 residues. Trimming pared 6 bases from V and 1 base from J, leaving 17 bases between. Germline V lookup: CDR1 MDHEN, CDR2 SYDVKM. The CDR3: CASSWGAERGTDTQYF. CDR3 nucleotides: TGTGCCAGCAGCTGGGGTGCGGAGAGGGGCACAGATACGCAGTATTTT.

In its sample, this clonotype was seen a few times. The chain uses TRBV4-3 and TRBJ2-7; D is possibly TRBD2 (5 bases). Germline V CDR1 and CDR2: LGHNA, YSLEER. This CDR3 is built from 18 residues. Trimming took off 0 bases at V and 5 bases at J, with 23 bases between the two ends. CDR3 DNA sequence: TGCGCCAGCAGCCAAGATCTGGGAGTGGCGGGCGTTCTGGACGAGCAGTACTTC. Translated: CASSQDLGVAGVLDEQYF.

This rearrangement joins TRBV2 to TRBJ2-7; 8 bases are a match to TRBD1. From germline, CDR1 is SNHLY and CDR2 FYNNEI. The CDR3 length is 12 residues. V was clipped by 7 bases and J by 5 bases; unmatched bases: 4. CDR3 loop: CASMPGQDEQYF. The CDR3 DNA reads TGTGCCAGCATGCCGGGACAGGACGAGCAGTACTTC.

This clonotype has just a few counts. The chain recombines TRBV10-3 with TRBJ2-3; a possible D gene is TRBD1 (6 bases). V lost 9 bases to trimming and J lost 5 bases, with 21 bases between them. This CDR3 region has 15 residues. Germline CDR1 ENHRY, CDR2 SYGVKD. The CDR3 protein is CAITFSRGVGDTQYF. The CDR3 DNA reads as TGTGCCATTACGTTCTCCAGGGGTGTAGGAGATACGCAGTATTTT.